This T cell receptor beta chain was recorded in a study of T cell changes during pregnancy in multiple sclerosis. V was clipped by 6 bases and J by 5 bases; unmatched bases: 5. The CDR3 loop spans 13 amino acids. Germline V gene data show CDR1 as SGHNT and CDR2 as YYREEE (reference sequence). The protocol was immunoSEQ multiplex PCR, while the TCRdb copy is restricted to in-frame clones and leaves out a portion. The profile shows approximately 51,000 clones, 85% to 95% of them singletons. This sample comprised CD4+ T cells from peripheral blood mononuclear cells, obtained in the second trimester of pregnancy. The chain links TRBV5-4 to TRBJ2-5; 9 bases agree with TRBD1. The receptor was isolated from a female donor with multiple sclerosis, enrolled in a pregnancy study. CDR3 coding DNA: TGTGCCAGCACCCGGACAGGGGATGAGACCCAGTACTTC. Its protein product is CASTRTGDETQYF.